The entry below gives a single TCR beta chain sequence along with its context. Sequenced by immunoSEQ multiplex PCR; TCRdb stores in-frame clones only, minus some. The table lists 90,000 to 150,000 clones, around nine tenths of them singletons. Trimming at V came to 6 bases and at J to 5 bases, leaving 4 bases not matched to a gene. The CDR3 loop spans 13 amino acids. The germline V gene encodes CDR1 SNHLY and CDR2 FYNNEI. These data belong to a study of blood T cell repertoires in COVID-19. About the study: Whether acute or convalescent, the COVID-19 samples came from the United States, Italy and Spain.

This TCR was sampled from a woman in her fifties or sixties with acute or convalescent COVID-19. This chain links TRBV2 with TRBJ1-5; the match to TRBD1 covers 7 bases. The sample comprised peripheral blood. Written as DNA, the CDR3 is TGTGCCAGCAGCGGACAGGAATATCAGCCCCAGCATTTT. It is translated as CASSGQEYQPQHF.